This T cell receptor (beta chain) comes out of a study of T cell responses to AZD1222 COVID-19 vaccine. Clones were read by immunoSEQ multiplex PCR, and TCRdb kept only the in-frame ones, dropping some. The sample yields 100,000 to 150,000 clones, approximately 88% seen once. Findings of the study overall: A mostly white British donor set with more females was recruited, and clonal diversity was possibly underestimated. Repertoires were obtained solely post-peak T cell response.

The germline CDR1 and CDR2 sequences are SGHTA and FQGNSA. The CDR3 contains 16 residues. V was clipped by 5 bases and J by 5 bases, with 20 bases between them. A remark on this clone: The antigen is not known.

This TCR was sampled from an adult in good health. Sequencing was performed on peripheral blood, taken on day 0 of AZD1222 vaccination. This chain joins TRBV7-2 and TRBJ2-3; D might be TRBD1 or TRBD2, each matching 6 bases. The CDR3 bases are TGTGCCAGCAGCATACCGGGACTTCCAGGGGTAGATACGCAGTATTTT. It is translated as CASSIPGLPGVDTQYF.